The 18 T cell receptor beta chains below were found in one sample sequenced in a study of blood T cells in healthy people across ages. A second PCR of 7 to 11 cycles used a sample-barcoded 5' primer and a J-beta primer mix. TCRdb reprocessed the 5' RACE reads with MiXCR, giving one entry per CDR3 protein. The data contain fewer than 750,000 distinct CDR3 sequences, around half of them singletons. Material: blood. The receptors were gathered from a man older than 75 in good health.

There are a few counts of this clonotype. This chain uses TRBV6-2 or TRBV6-3 with TRBJ2-4; 7 positions agree with TRBD1. Germline assignment: CDR1 MNHEY and CDR2 SVGEGT. J was trimmed by 13 bases and V by 5 bases; bases with no gene match: 14. This CDR3 is 14 amino acids long. The CDR3 DNA follows: TGTGCCAGCAGTCCGGGGACAGACCAGGGAGAGCAGTACTTC. Protein sequence: CASSPGTDQGEQYF.

This clonotype occurred a few times. For the CDR3, the DNA is TGCGCCAGCAGCTTGGAAGCGGGAGATTGGAATGAGCAGTTCTTC. Its protein product is CASSLEAGDWNEQFF. The chain joins TRBV5-1 to TRBJ2-1, with 8 positions matching TRBD2. Germline loops: CDR1 SGHRS, CDR2 YFSETQ. This CDR3 contains 15 residues. V lost 0 bases, J lost 7 bases, and 6 bases stayed unmatched.

The chain recombines TRBV12-3 or TRBV12-4 with TRBJ1-1; 9 bases fit TRBD1. The CDR3 sequence is 15 residues long. V lost 5 bases to trimming and J lost 0 bases; unmatched junction nucleotides: 4. CDR3: CASSIGQGLNTEAFF. The CDR3 coding sequence is TGTGCCAGCAGTATAGGACAGGGGTTGAACACTGAAGCTTTCTTT.

As regards this clonotype: At one of its ends the junction is not consistent with the germline gene, which may arise from a read error. The rearrangement links TRBV3-1 to TRBJ1-4; weak D call: TRBD1 (6 bases). The CDR3 is made up of 14 amino acids. CDR1 is LGHDT and CDR2 is YNNKEL in the germline V gene (reference sequence). CDR3 in amino acids: CASGQGGVGEKLFF. DNA for the CDR3: TGTGCCAGCGGCCAAGGGGGGGTAGGGGAAAAACTGTTTTTT.

The chain recombines TRBV5-6 with TRBJ1-5; D is ambiguous. The CDR3 has 16 residues. Trimming cost V 2 bases and J 3 bases, with 15 bases left between them. CDR1 is SGHDT and CDR2 is YYEEEE in the germline V gene. CDR3 DNA: TGTGCCAGCAGCTTAGCGGAGGAGGGCAACAATCAGCCCCAGCATTTT. Its protein product is CASSLAEEGNNQPQHF.

Details on this clonotype: This may be a read error: a much more frequent sequence differs by one nucleotide. The chain joins TRBV4-2 to TRBJ2-1, with D unresolved. The CDR3 is made up of 14 amino acids. Germline V gene lookup returns CDR1 LGHNA and CDR2 YNFKEQ. Trimming stripped 1 base from V and 9 bases from J, with 13 bases between. The CDR3 is CASSQGATNSEQFF. The CDR3 bases are TGTGCCAGCAGCCAAGGAGCTACTAACAGTGAGCAGTTCTTC.

The chain uses TRBV5-4 and TRBJ2-1; D possibly uses TRBD1 or TRBD2 (5 bases each). V lost 4 bases and J 5 bases, leaving 13 bases between the germline ends. Per germline, CDR1 SGHNT and CDR2 YYREEE (reference sequence). The CDR3 has 14 residues. CDR3 bases: TGTGCCAGCAGCCTGGGACCTACAAACAATGAGCAGTTCTTC. This translates into CASSLGPTNNEQFF.

This chain joins TRBV6-5 and TRBJ1-4, with TRBD1 matching over 8 bases. V trimming: 5 bases; J trimming: 0 bases; junction bases outside the gene matches: 5. Germline V CDR1 and CDR2: MNHEY, SVGAGI. This CDR3 spans 16 amino acids. CDR3 nucleotides: TGTGCCAGCAGTAAGACAGGGGCCACAACTAATGAAAAACTGTTTTTT. Protein: CASSKTGATTNEKLFF.

This clonotype turned up a few times. The chain couples TRBV10-3 to TRBJ2-5; 7 bases line up with TRBD1. V was clipped by 8 bases and J by 2 bases; unmatched bases: 8. The CDR3 runs 14 residues. Germline assignment: CDR1 ENHRY and CDR2 SYGVKD. CDR3 bases: TGTGCCATCGCGGAAACAGGGGTTCAAGAGACCCAGTACTTC. Protein product: CAIAETGVQETQYF.

In this sample, this clonotype turned up a few times. Just one base apart from a much larger clone, this may be a read error. The CDR3, as DNA: TGTGCCAGCAGTGACCGAGACAGAGTGCACGAGCAGTACTTC. It is translated as CASSDRDRVHEQYF. The chain has TRBV6-6 and TRBJ2-7, with D possibly TRBD1 on 5 matching bases. The CDR3 totals 14 residues. V lost 5 bases to trimming and J lost 5 bases, with 16 bases between them. Germline V gene data show CDR1 as MNHNY and CDR2 as SVGAGI (reference sequence).

The chain employs TRBV29-1 and TRBJ1-1; maybe TRBD1 (6 bases). CDR3 length: 13 residues. Trimming removed 1 base at V and 3 bases at J, with 9 bases between. The germline V gene has CDR1 SQVTM and CDR2 ANQGSEA. Here the CDR3 reads CSVEVGGDTEAFF. The CDR3 DNA is TGCAGCGTTGAAGTAGGGGGGGACACTGAAGCTTTCTTT.

The rearrangement uses TRBV7-2 and TRBJ2-4, with 10 bases lining up with TRBD2. The end of the DNA is better explained by TRBJ2-7, so the J call may be wrong. The CDR3 spans 16 residues. CDR1 and CDR2 (germline): SGHTA, FQGNSA. The CDR3 is CASSSSGTSVAYEQYF. The CDR3 nucleotides read TGTGCCAGCAGCTCGTCCGGGACTAGCGTTGCCTACGAGCAGTACTTC.

This clonotype was found many times. The chain links TRBV6-4 to TRBJ2-1, with a weak D call TRBD1 (5 bases). V was cut by 6 bases and J by 9 bases, with 24 bases left in between. CDR1 is MRHNA, CDR2 SNTAGT, per germline. The CDR3 runs 16 residues. The CDR3 nucleotides read TGTGCCAGCAGCAACGACAGTACAATGAGTTGGGGTGAGCAGTTCTTC. It is translated as CASSNDSTMSWGEQFF.

This clonotype showed up just a few times. The chain carries TRBV7-2 and TRBJ2-7; 9 nucleotides align to TRBD2. With 1 base clipped from V and 5 bases from J, the junction kept 6 bases outside the gene matches. Looked up from germline, CDR1 is SGHTA and CDR2 is FQGNSA. The CDR3 consists of 15 residues. CDR3 loop: CASSLVAGGPDEQYF. CDR3 bases: TGTGCCAGCAGCTTAGTTGCGGGAGGGCCCGACGAGCAGTACTTC.

The chain recombines TRBV5-1 with TRBJ1-2; TRBD1 matches at 7 bases. The V and J ends lost 3 bases and 6 bases, in that order; junction bases with no gene match: 2. Germline V gene sequence: CDR1 SGHRS, CDR2 YFSETQ. The CDR3 has 12 residues. The CDR3 loop is CASSWGTDGYTF. The CDR3, as DNA: TGCGCCAGCAGCTGGGGGACAGATGGCTACACCTTC.

V and J are TRBV20-1 and TRBJ2-7, with TRBD2 as a possible D gene (5 bases). In germline, CDR1 is DFQATT, CDR2 SNEGSKA (reference sequence). The CDR3 is made up of 14 amino acids. Trimming removed 3 bases at V and 4 bases at J, with 16 bases between. The CDR3 region is CSASRDAVVYEQYF. The CDR3 DNA is TGCAGTGCTAGTCGGGATGCTGTGGTATACGAGCAGTACTTC.

The J gene is TRBJ2-5, the V gene TRBV11-2; 8 bases agree with TRBD2. The CDR3 runs 15 residues. The germline CDR1 and CDR2 sequences are SGHAT and FQNNGV. Trimming at V came to 1 base and at J to 11 bases, leaving 12 bases not matched to a gene. The CDR3 DNA sequence: TGTGCCAGCAGCTTAGTGACGGGGGGGTACAATGAGCAGTACTTC. It encodes CASSLVTGGYNEQYF. Full variable domain (missing parts from reference TRBV11-2 and TRBJ2-5): EAGVAQSPRYKIIEKRQSVAFWCNPISGHATLYWYQQILGQGPKLLIQFQNNGVVDDSQLPKDRFSAERLKGVDSTLKIQPAKLEDSAVYLCASSLVTGGYNEQYFGPGTRLLVL.

This clonotype was picked up a small number of times. The chain recombines TRBV2 with TRBJ2-5; D is ambiguous. Germline lookup yields CDR1 SNHLY and CDR2 FYNNEI. V was cut by 6 bases and J by 2 bases, with 10 bases left in between. The CDR3 runs to 13 residues. DNA for the CDR3: TGTGCCAGCAGGCCAGGCCGGCAAGAGACCCAGTACTTC. Its protein is CASRPGRQETQYF.